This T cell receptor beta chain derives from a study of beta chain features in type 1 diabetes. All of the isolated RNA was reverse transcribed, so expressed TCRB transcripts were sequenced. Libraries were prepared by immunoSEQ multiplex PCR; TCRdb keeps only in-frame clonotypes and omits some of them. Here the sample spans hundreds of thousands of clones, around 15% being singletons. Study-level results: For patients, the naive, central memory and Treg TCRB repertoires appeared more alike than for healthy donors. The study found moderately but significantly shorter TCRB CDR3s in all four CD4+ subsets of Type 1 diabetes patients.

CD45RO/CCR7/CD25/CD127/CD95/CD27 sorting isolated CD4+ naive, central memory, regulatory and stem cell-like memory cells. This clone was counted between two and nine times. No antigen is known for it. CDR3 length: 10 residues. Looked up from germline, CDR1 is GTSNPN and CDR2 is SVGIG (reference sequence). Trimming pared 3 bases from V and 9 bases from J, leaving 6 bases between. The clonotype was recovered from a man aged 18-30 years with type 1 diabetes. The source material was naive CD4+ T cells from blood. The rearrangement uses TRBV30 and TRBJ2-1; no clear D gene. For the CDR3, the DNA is TGTGCCTGGAGAAAGAGTGAGCAGTTCTTC. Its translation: CAWRKSEQFF.